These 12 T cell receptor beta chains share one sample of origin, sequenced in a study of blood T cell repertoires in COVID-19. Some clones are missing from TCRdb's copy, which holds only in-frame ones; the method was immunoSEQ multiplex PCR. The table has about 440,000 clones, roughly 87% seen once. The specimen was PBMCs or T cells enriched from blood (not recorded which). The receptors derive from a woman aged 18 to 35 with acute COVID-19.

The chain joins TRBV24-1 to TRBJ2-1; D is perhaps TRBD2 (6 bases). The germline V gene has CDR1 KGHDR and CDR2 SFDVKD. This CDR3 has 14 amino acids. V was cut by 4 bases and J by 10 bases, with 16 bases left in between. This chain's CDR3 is CATSDWDSNREQFF. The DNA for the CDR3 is TGTGCCACCAGTGACTGGGACTCCAATAGGGAGCAGTTCTTC.

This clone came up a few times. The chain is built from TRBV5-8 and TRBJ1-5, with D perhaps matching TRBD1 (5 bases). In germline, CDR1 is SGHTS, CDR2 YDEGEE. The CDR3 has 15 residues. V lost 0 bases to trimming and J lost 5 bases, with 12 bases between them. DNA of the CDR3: TGTGCCAGCAGCTTGGTCCGGGGGTCCGATCAGCCCCAGCATTTT. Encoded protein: CASSLVRGSDQPQHF.

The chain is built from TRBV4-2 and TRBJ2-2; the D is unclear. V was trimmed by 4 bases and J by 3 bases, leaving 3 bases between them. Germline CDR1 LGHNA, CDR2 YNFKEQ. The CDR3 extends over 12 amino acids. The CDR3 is CASSPDTGELFF. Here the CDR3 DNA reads TGTGCCAGCAGCCCGGACACCGGGGAGCTGTTTTTT.

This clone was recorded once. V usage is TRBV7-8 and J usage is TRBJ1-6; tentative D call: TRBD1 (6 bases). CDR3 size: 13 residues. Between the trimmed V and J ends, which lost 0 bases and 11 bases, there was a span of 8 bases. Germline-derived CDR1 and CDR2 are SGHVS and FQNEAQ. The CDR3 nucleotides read TGTGCCAGCAGCTTAGCTTGGGGGCCACCCCTCCACTTT. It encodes CASSLAWGPPLHF.

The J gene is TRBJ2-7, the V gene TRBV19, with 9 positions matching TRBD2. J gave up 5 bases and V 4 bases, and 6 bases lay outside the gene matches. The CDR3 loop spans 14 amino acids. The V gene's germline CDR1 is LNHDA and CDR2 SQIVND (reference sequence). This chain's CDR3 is CASSRGGRAHEQYF. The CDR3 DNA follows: TGTGCCAGTAGTAGGGGCGGGAGGGCCCACGAGCAGTACTTC.

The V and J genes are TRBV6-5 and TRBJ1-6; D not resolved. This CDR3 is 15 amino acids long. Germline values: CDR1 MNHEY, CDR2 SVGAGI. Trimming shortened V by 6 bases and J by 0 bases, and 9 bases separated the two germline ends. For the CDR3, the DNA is TGTGCCAGCAGAAGGGAGACCTCCTATAATTCACCCCTCCACTTT. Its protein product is CASRRETSYNSPLHF.

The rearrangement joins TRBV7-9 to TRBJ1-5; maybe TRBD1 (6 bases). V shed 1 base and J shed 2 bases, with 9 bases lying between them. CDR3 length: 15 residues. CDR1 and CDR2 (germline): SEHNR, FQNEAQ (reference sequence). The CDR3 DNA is TGTGCCAGCAGCTTAGAAGGGGGAGGCAATCAGCCCCAGCATTTT. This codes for CASSLEGGGNQPQHF.

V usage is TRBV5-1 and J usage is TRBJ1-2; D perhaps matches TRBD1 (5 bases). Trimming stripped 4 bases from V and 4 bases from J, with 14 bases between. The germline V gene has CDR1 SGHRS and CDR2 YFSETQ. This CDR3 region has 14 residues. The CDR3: CASSLGRAGYGYTF. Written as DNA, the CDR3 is TGCGCCAGCAGCCTCGGCAGGGCCGGCTATGGCTACACCTTC.

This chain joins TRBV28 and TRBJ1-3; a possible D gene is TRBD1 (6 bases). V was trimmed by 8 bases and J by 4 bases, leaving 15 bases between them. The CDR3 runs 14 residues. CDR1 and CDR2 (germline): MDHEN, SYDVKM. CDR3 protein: CASGEDSGGNTIYF. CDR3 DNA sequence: TGTGCCAGCGGTGAGGACAGCGGAGGAAACACCATATATTTT.

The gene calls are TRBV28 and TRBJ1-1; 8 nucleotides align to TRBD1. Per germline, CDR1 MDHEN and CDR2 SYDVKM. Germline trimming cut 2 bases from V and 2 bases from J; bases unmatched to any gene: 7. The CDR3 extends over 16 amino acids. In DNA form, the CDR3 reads TGTGCCAGCAGTTTAGGTAGACAGGGGTTCAACACTGAAGCTTTCTTT. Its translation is CASSLGRQGFNTEAFF.

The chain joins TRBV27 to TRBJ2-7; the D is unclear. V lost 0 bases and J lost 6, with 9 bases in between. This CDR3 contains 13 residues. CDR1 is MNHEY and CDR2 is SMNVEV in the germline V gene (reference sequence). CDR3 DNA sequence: TGTGCCAGCAGTTTATCGAAATACACCGAGCAGTACTTC. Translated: CASSLSKYTEQYF.

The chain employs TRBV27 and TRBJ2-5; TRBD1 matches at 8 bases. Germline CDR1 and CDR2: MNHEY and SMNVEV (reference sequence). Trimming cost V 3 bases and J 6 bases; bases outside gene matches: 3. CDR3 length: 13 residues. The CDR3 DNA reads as TGTGCCAGCAGTTTGAGGACAGGGAAGACCCAGTACTTC. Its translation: CASSLRTGKTQYF.